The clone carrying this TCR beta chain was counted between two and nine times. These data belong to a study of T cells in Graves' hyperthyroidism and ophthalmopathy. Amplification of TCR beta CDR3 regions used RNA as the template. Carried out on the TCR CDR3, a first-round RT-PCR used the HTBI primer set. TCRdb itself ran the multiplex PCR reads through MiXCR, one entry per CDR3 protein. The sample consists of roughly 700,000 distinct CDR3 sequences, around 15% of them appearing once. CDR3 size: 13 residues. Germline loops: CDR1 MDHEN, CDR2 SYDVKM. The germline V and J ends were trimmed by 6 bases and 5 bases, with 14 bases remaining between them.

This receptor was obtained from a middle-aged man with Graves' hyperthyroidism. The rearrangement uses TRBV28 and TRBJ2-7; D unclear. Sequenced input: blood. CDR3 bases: TGTGCCAGCAGCATCCCGCCGACCCACGAGCAGTACTTC. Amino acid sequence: CASSIPPTHEQYF.